This T cell receptor (beta chain) was sequenced during a study of persistence of HIV-infected CD4 T cells. Cells were stimulated with overlapping HIV-1 Gag 15-mer peptides. Sorting selected CD4+ T cells upregulating both CD40 ligand and CD69. Plasma HIV-1 RNA stayed below 50 copies/mL for at least 4 years. Inclusion required CMV-positive serology and CD4+ counts above 400 cells/uL. For around 17 hours, CD8-depleted PBMCs received anti-CD28/CD49d costimulation, a CD40-blocking antibody and enfuvirtide. A note on this clone: Its cognate antigen is unknown.

This was the immunoSEQ version 4 assay in survey mode. Using immunoSEQ multiplex PCR, the repertoire was profiled, and TCRdb retains in-frame clones only, with some absent. The sample lists roughly 8,500 clones, around 82% occurring once. The CDR3 runs 14 residues. V lost 1 base, J lost 1 base, and 5 bases lay in between. CDR1 LGHNA and CDR2 YSLEER come from the germline V gene. The V call is TRBV4-3, the J call TRBJ1-5; D call uncertain. This clonotype was sampled from an adult woman with HIV who was CMV-seropositive. Sequencing used CD4+ T cells sorted from PBMCs after approximately 20-hour stimulation, obtained from a patient who received antiretroviral therapy. CDR3: CASSQVESNQPQHF. In nucleotides, the CDR3 is TGCGCCAGCAGCCAAGTAGAAAGCAATCAGCCCCAGCATTTT.